The clone carrying this T cell receptor (beta chain) was picked up a small number of times. Its specificity is unknown. The same CDR3 also results from other DNA sequences found in this sample. The germline V gene has CDR1 SQVTM and CDR2 ANQGSEA. The CDR3 is 12 amino acids. The trim removed 3 bases at V and 7 bases at J, leaving 5 bases unmatched. This sample was included in a study of shared clonotypes between healthy human individuals. About the study: The study enrolled a couple of women and a few men aged 18 to 49.

Authors' processing steps: Junction-only sequences without quality scores were provided by ImmunoSEQ, so filtering was different. Generated by immunoSEQ multiplex PCR, the TCRdb table keeps only in-frame clones and is missing some. The V and J calls and clone size are taken from that table; D and trimming were inferred from the DNA. Of under 600,000 clones listed, almost 80% are singletons. Study-wide results and limits: The sampled material consisted only of blood, and tissue repertoires are likely to differ. Limited genetic and exposure-history diversity came from having few donors.

This sequence was found in a woman between 40 and 50 years old in good health. Some clones in this sample may be carry-over from other donors' samples. The chain employs TRBV29-1 and TRBJ1-2, with 7 bases identical to TRBD1. The sequenced material came from PBMCs. The chain's CDR3 is CSVDGTGAGYTF. The CDR3 coding sequence is TGCAGCGTTGATGGAACAGGGGCTGGCTACACCTTC.